This T cell receptor (beta chain) emerged from a study of control samples from healthy donors and cancer patients. The data were produced by immunoSEQ multiplex PCR, yet TCRdb's version contains in-frame clones alone and is incomplete. Its listing shows 150,000 to 200,000 clones. The sequencing input was blood. This sequence was found in a woman in her 30s in good health.

CDR3 DNA sequence: TGTGCCAGCAGCCAACTATTCAGGGGCCCCCCTGAGGACGCTGAAGCTTTCTTT. Protein: CASSQLFRGPPEDAEAFF. This chain uses TRBV4-2 with TRBJ1-1; a weak D match, TRBD1 (6 bases). Between the trimmed V and J ends, which lost 2 bases and 6 bases, there was a span of 25 bases. Per germline, CDR1 LGHNA and CDR2 YNFKEQ. The CDR3 is 18 amino acids.